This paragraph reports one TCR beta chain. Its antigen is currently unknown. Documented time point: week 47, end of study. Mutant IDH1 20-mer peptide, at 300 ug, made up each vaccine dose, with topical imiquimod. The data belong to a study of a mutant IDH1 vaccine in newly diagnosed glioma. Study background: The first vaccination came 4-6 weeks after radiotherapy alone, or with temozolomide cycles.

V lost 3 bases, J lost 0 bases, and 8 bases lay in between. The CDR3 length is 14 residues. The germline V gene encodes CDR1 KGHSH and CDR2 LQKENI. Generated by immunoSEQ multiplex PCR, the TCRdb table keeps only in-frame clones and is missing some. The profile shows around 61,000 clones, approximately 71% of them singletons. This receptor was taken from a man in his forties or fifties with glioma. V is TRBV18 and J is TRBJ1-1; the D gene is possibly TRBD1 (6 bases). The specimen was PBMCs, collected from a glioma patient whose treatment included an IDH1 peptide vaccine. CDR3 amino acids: CASSPDSMNTEAFF. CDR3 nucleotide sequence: TGTGCCAGCTCACCGGACAGTATGAACACTGAAGCTTTCTTT.